This TCR beta chain was identified in a study of blood T cell repertoires in COVID-19. This CDR3 contains 14 residues. With 3 bases clipped from V and 1 base from J, the junction kept 0 bases outside the gene matches. Germline CDR1 reads KGHDR; CDR2 reads SFDVKD. In the original processing: Amplifying reference gene primers gave estimates of nucleated cell counts. Sequencing used immunoSEQ multiplex PCR; TCRdb keeps in-frame clones, though not all of them. The DNA gave D and trimming, while V, J and clone size come from that table. The table records 150,000 or so clones, around 88% of them present only once. This clone was seen a handful of times.

The V call is TRBV24-1, the J call TRBJ2-3; 7 nucleotides agree with TRBD1. Specimen: peripheral blood. The sequence derives from a human donor in a cohort sampled during active COVID-19. As DNA, the CDR3 is TGTGCCACCAGTGATACAGGGGGCACAGATACGCAGTATTTT. Its translation: CATSDTGGTDTQYF.